This T cell receptor (beta chain) was sequenced during a study of blood T cell repertoires in COVID-19. Study details: Spain, Italy and the United States supplied samples that represented acute and convalescent COVID-19. Sample material is recorded as cDNA or gDNA derived from T cells, B-cell-depleted T cells, or PBMCs.

Produced via immunoSEQ multiplex PCR; TCRdb's table is partial and in-frame only. Of roughly 330,000 clones listed, 88% are singletons. This clone was detected only once. Trimming removed 8 bases from V and 0 bases from J, with 17 bases in between. CDR1 is SNHLY, CDR2 FYNNEI, per germline. This CDR3 is 16 amino acids long. Material for sequencing was peripheral blood. The clonotype comes from a woman between 50 and 59 years old with active or convalescent COVID-19. The rearrangement joins TRBV2 to TRBJ1-5, with D perhaps TRBD1 (5 bases). This CDR3 reads CASLRGEAYSNQPQHF. In DNA form, the CDR3 reads TGTGCCAGCCTCCGGGGGGAGGCTTATAGCAATCAGCCCCAGCATTTT.